Listed below are T cell receptor beta chains from one sample, sequenced in a study of cytomegalovirus exposure and HLA in healthy donors. Here immunoSEQ multiplex PCR was the method, and the copy in TCRdb shows in-frame clones only, minus some. The table has about 160,000 clones, approximately 82% seen once. Sequenced sample: PBMCs. The receptors here all came from a male donor in good health and CMV-seronegative. Both conserved end residues are part of each CDR3. D genes are given only for firm matches. Clone size is stated in some rows and not others, as once, few, many or a class when expanded.

d_call	clone_size	v_call	j_call	cdr3_aa	cdr3_nt
NA	NA	TRBV5-1	TRBJ2-3	CASSLGGGSTDTQYF	TGCGCCAGCAGCTTGGGTGGAGGGAGCACAGATACGCAGTATTTT
NA	NA	TRBV5-1	TRBJ2-7	CASSSGGRGEQYF	TGCGCCAGCAGCTCCGGGGGACGGGGCGAGCAGTACTTC
NA	NA	TRBV19	TRBJ2-7	CASSFGSGPSYEQYF	TGTGCCAGTAGTTTTGGGAGTGGGCCATCCTACGAGCAGTACTTC
TRBD2	few	TRBV7-2	TRBJ2-2	CASSNSGRAPRELFF	TGTGCCAGCAGCAACAGCGGGAGGGCCCCCAGGGAGCTGTTTTTT
TRBD1	NA	TRBV10-2	TRBJ1-6	CASSRTARQGSPLHF	TGCGCCAGCAGTCGAACAGCGAGACAGGGTTCACCCCTCCACTTT
NA	NA	TRBV7-9	TRBJ1-1	CASGNRVGSEAFF	TGTGCCAGCGGGAACAGGGTAGGAAGTGAAGCTTTCTTT
TRBD2	few	TRBV5-4	TRBJ2-5	CASSLSGAFQETQYF	TGTGCCAGCAGCTTGAGCGGGGCCTTCCAAGAGACCCAGTACTTC
TRBD1	NA	TRBV7-9	TRBJ1-2	CSSSLRGQVNYGYTF	TGTTCCAGCAGCTTGAGGGGACAGGTGAACTATGGCTACACCTTC
TRBD1	NA	TRBV2	TRBJ1-5	CASRETGGGNQPQHF	TGTGCCAGCAGAGAGACAGGGGGCGGCAATCAGCCCCAGCATTTT
TRBD2	NA	TRBV18	TRBJ2-5	CASSSGLADQETQYF	TGTGCCAGCTCATCGGGACTAGCGGACCAAGAGACCCAGTACTTC
TRBD1	NA	TRBV27	TRBJ1-1	CASNNRGLMNTEAFF	TGTGCCAGCAATAACAGGGGCTTAATGAACACTGAAGCTTTCTTT
NA	few	TRBV21-1	TRBJ2-5	CASSKVKDRSQETQYF	TGTGCCAGCAGCAAAGTAAAGGACAGGTCACAAGAGACCCAGTACTTC
NA	NA	TRBV11-2	TRBJ2-3	CASSRDSTDTQYF	TGTGCCAGCAGCCGGGATTCCACAGATACGCAGTATTTT
NA	once	TRBV19	TRBJ1-2	CASSAGDYGYTF	TGTGCCAGTAGTGCGGGGGACTATGGCTACACCTTC
NA	once	TRBV4-2	TRBJ2-3	CASSQTPAAGDTQYF	TGTGCCAGCAGCCAGACCCCGGCGGCGGGAGATACGCAGTATTTT
NA	NA	TRBV6-5	TRBJ2-5	CASSYLPGETQYF	TGTGCCAGCAGTTACTTGCCGGGAGAGACCCAGTACTTC
TRBD1	NA	TRBV11-3	TRBJ1-2	CASSSGQGASGYTF	TGTGCCAGCAGCTCCGGACAGGGGGCATCTGGCTACACCTTC
TRBD1	NA	TRBV6-1	TRBJ2-3	CASSPDRGRPDTQYF	TGTGCCAGCAGTCCAGACAGGGGGCGCCCCGATACGCAGTATTTT
NA	NA	TRBV6-5	TRBJ1-2	CASSYSTAVNYGYTF	TGTGCCAGCAGTTACTCGACCGCGGTTAACTATGGCTACACCTTC
NA	NA	TRBV19	TRBJ2-7	CASSIQGSSYEQYF	TGTGCCAGTAGTATTCAAGGGAGCTCCTACGAGCAGTACTTC
TRBD2	NA	TRBV2	TRBJ2-3	CASRRQLAGSTDTQYF	TGTGCCAGCAGAAGACAGCTAGCGGGTAGCACAGATACGCAGTATTTT
TRBD2	NA	TRBV4-1	TRBJ2-1	CASSRPRAGGYNEQFF	TGCGCCAGCAGCCGTCCCAGAGCGGGGGGTTACAATGAGCAGTTCTTC
NA	NA	TRBV6-1	TRBJ1-5	CASSVGFDQPQHF	TGTGCCAGCAGTGTCGGGTTCGATCAGCCCCAGCATTTT
NA	NA	TRBV18	TRBJ1-4	CASSPPGGKLFF	TGTGCCAGCTCACCACCGGGGGGAAAACTGTTTTTT
NA	NA	TRBV27	TRBJ2-4	CASTLDRSRAKNIQYF	TGTGCCAGCACATTAGACAGGTCCCGGGCCAAAAACATTCAGTACTTC
TRBD2	NA	TRBV4-1	TRBJ2-1	CASSQSTSGSYEQFF	TGCGCCAGCAGCCAAAGTACTAGCGGGAGTTATGAGCAGTTCTTC
TRBD1	NA	TRBV19	TRBJ1-2	CASSIGDRDYGYTF	TGTGCCAGTAGTATAGGGGACAGGGACTATGGCTACACCTTC
NA	NA	TRBV6-7	TRBJ2-7	CASWGAYVNEQYF	TGTGCCAGCTGGGGCGCCTATGTTAACGAGCAGTACTTC
TRBD1	NA	TRBV19	TRBJ1-5	CASSITWTGPSNQPQHF	TGTGCCAGTAGTATAACCTGGACAGGGCCGAGCAATCAGCCCCAGCATTTT
NA	NA	TRBV9	TRBJ2-3	CASSVRRSTDTQYF	TGTGCCAGCAGCGTGAGGCGGAGCACAGATACGCAGTATTTT
TRBD2	NA	TRBV5-4	TRBJ2-7	CASSLSGGHSYEQYF	TGTGCCAGCAGCTTGAGCGGGGGGCACTCCTACGAGCAGTACTTC
NA	few	TRBV7-2	TRBJ2-1	CASSLDATWDNEQFF	TGTGCCAGCAGCTTAGACGCGACTTGGGACAATGAGCAGTTCTTC
NA	NA	TRBV4-3	TRBJ1-2	CASSQVYGRITYGYTF	TGCGCCAGCAGCCAAGTTTATGGCAGGATAACCTATGGCTACACCTTC
NA	NA	TRBV6-5	TRBJ2-7	CASSYRGRQSYEQYF	TGTGCCAGCAGTTACAGGGGTCGTCAATCCTACGAGCAGTACTTC
NA	NA	TRBV2	TRBJ2-3	CASTGARERGSTDTQYF	TGTGCCAGCACGGGAGCTAGGGAGAGGGGTAGCACAGATACGCAGTATTTT
NA	NA	TRBV11-2	TRBJ1-4	CASSPTPGPNEKLFF	TGTGCCAGCAGCCCTACCCCAGGGCCTAATGAAAAACTGTTTTTT
TRBD2	few	TRBV23-1	TRBJ2-3	CASSQSKSSGGITDTQYF	TGCGCCAGCAGTCAATCGAAGTCTAGCGGGGGAATCACAGATACGCAGTATTTT
NA	once	TRBV28	TRBJ2-1	CASSSSASYNEQFF	TGTGCCAGCAGTTCCAGCGCCTCCTACAATGAGCAGTTCTTC
NA	NA	TRBV7-2	TRBJ1-2	CASSASGHPNYGYTF	TGTGCCAGCAGCGCCTCGGGACACCCGAACTATGGCTACACCTTC
TRBD2	NA	TRBV5-4	TRBJ2-5	CASSSRTSGAGETQYF	TGTGCCAGCAGCAGCCGGACTAGCGGGGCTGGGGAGACCCAGTACTTC
NA	NA	TRBV7-2	TRBJ2-3	CASSILAAINTDTQYF	TGTGCCAGCAGCATCTTAGCGGCTATAAACACAGATACGCAGTATTTT
TRBD1	NA	TRBV19	TRBJ2-5	CASSISGARGRETQYF	TGTGCCAGTAGTATCTCGGGGGCCAGGGGGCGCGAGACCCAGTACTTC
NA	few	TRBV19	TRBJ1-1	CASSIDRGGLNTEAFF	TGTGCCAGTAGTATAGATCGCGGGGGCCTTAACACTGAAGCTTTCTTT
TRBD1	NA	TRBV5-1	TRBJ2-5	CASSSTTTGEETQYF	TGCGCCAGCAGCTCCACAACGACAGGGGAGGAGACCCAGTACTTC
TRBD2	NA	TRBV2	TRBJ2-2	CASSRETSNTGELFF	TGTGCCAGCTCTCGTGAGACTAGCAACACCGGGGAGCTGTTTTTT